Sequencing of this T cell receptor (beta chain) was carried out in a study of blood T cells in healthy people across ages. The use of a sample-barcoded 5' primer and a J-beta primer mix characterized a second PCR of roughly 7 to 11 cycles. MiXCR was run by TCRdb on the 5' RACE reads, yielding one entry per CDR3 protein. The sample shows 550,000 to 800,000 distinct CDR3 sequences, about 21% of them seen only once. Points on this clonotype: Its target is unknown.

The germline gives CDR1 SGHTA, CDR2 FQGNSA. V lost 5 bases and J lost 3; bases outside the gene matches: 5. The CDR3 covers 14 residues. General study results and limits: It was found that TCR beta diversity correlated strongly with the percentage of naive T cells.

The chain is built from TRBV7-2 and TRBJ2-7; 9 bases fit TRBD1. The sequencing input was blood. The TCR was taken from a man aged 65 to 85 in good health. The CDR3 is CASSIQGAGYEQYF. DNA of the CDR3: TGTGCCAGCAGCATACAGGGGGCGGGCTACGAGCAGTACTTC.